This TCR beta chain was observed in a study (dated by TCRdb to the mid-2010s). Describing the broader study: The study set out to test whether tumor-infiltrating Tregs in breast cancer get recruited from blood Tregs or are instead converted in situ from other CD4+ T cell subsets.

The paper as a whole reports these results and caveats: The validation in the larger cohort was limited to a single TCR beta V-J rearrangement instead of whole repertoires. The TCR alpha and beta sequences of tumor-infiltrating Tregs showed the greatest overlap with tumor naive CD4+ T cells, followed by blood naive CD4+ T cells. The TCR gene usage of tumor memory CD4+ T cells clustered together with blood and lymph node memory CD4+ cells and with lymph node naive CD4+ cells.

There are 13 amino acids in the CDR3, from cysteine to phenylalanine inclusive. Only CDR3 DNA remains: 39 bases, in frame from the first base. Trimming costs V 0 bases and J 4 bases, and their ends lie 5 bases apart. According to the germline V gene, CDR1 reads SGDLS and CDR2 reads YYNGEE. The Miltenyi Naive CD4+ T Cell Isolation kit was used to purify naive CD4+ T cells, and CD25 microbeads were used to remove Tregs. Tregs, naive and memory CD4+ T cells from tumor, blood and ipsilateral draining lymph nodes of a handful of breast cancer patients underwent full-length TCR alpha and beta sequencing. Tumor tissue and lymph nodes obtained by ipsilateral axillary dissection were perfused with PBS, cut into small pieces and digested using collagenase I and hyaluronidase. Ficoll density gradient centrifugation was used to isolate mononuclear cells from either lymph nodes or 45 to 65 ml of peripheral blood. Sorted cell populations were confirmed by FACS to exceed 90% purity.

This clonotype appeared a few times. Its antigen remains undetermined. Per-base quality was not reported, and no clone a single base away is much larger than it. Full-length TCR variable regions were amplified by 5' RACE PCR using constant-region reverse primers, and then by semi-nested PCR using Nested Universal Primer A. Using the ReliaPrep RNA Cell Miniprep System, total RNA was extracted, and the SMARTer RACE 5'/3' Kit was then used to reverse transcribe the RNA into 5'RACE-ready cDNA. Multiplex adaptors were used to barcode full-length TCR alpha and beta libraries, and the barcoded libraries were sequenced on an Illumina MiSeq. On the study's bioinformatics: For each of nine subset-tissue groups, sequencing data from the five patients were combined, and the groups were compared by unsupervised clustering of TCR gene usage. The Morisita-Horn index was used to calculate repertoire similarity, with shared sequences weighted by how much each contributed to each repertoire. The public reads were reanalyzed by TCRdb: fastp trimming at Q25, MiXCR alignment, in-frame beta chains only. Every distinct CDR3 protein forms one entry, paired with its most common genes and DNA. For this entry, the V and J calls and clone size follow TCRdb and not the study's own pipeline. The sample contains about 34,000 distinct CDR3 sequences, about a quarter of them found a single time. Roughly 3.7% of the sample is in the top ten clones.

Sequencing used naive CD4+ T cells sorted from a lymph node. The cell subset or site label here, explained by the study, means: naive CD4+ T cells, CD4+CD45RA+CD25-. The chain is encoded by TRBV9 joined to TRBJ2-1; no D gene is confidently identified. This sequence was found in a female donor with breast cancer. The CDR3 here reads CASSVDSYNEQFF. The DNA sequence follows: TGTGCCAGCAGCGTAGATAGTTACAATGAGCAGTTCTTC.